The source of this TCR beta chain is a study of T-cell reconstitution after alpha-beta-depleted transplantation in children (TCRdb year 2016). About the full investigation: Using TCR repertoire profiling, the study quantitatively followed how T-cell immune reconstitution unfolded in children after TCRalphabeta/CD19-depleted allogeneic hematopoietic cell transplantation.

This clonotype was counted a few times. Its antigen target is currently unknown. Per-nucleotide qualities are absent, and no much larger clonotype sits a single base away. CDR1 and CDR2 are drawn from the germline V gene (reference sequence): DFQATT, SNEGSKA. The CDR3 goes from the cysteine to the phenylalanine over 13 residues. Kept here is only the CDR3 DNA, which spans 39 bases and is read in frame from base 1. V is pruned by 2 bases and J by 7 bases, leaving 2 bases of the junction without a gene match. Receptors were amplified or captured by PCR. The sequencer listed for this sample is Illumina HiSeq 2500. Molecular barcoding was employed in the preparation of TCR libraries, with unique molecular identifiers being used to normalize TCRbeta repertoire quantification. Clones were called with MiXCR by TCRdb after fastp trimmed the public reads at Q25, and only in-frame beta chains were retained. Rows matching on CDR3 protein sequence are summarized as one entry with the most common DNA and genes. The sample data list fewer than 400,000 distinct CDR3 sequences, and 23% of these were observed just once. Of the sample, 9.5% to 12% falls within the top ten clones.

Read against the paper, the sample's treatment or condition label means: allogeneic hematopoietic cell transplantation with graft depleted of TCRalphabeta T cells and CD19 B cells. Transplant recipients were children who received TCRalphabeta/CD19-depleted allogeneic hematopoietic cell grafts. What the research found in general, with its limitations: In some patients, the high TCRbeta diversity seen at day 60 was put down to recipient T cells and intrathymic progenitors that had survived conditioning. Hyperexpanded clone frequencies declined over subsequent months; after one year, T-cell counts and TCRbeta diversity were mostly attributed to newly produced T cells. Apparently early alphabetaT-cell count recovery about two months after transplant reportedly relied on only several hundred rapidly expanded clones derived from non-depleted graft cells.

The sequence was collected from a male patient under 18 who had a stem cell transplant for acute lymphoblastic leukemia, so the T cells may come from the graft donor. Recombination connected TRBV20-1 to TRBJ2-7, and TRBD2 matches 13 of the central bases. Material: PBMCs, mostly from graft donor cells, obtained 180 days after TCRalphabeta/CD19-depleted stem cell transplant. The CDR3 here reads CSARLTSGREQYF. The nucleotides are TGCAGTGCTAGATTGACTAGCGGGAGGGAGCAGTACTTC.